The 23 T cell receptor beta chains below all came from one sample that was sequenced in a study of cytomegalovirus exposure and HLA in healthy donors. PCR was performed using 60 Vbeta and 13 Jbeta primers. Some clones are missing from TCRdb's copy, which holds only in-frame ones; the method was immunoSEQ multiplex PCR. The table includes under 300,000 clones, more than 80% detected once. The source material was PBMCs. The receptors come from a man aged 35 to 55 in good health and CMV-seropositive.

The CDR3 protein is CASSLPPRYSYYEQYF. In DNA form, the CDR3 reads TGTGCCAGCAGCCTACCTCCCCGCTACAGCTACTACGAGCAGTACTTC. The chain couples TRBV7-9 to TRBJ2-7; no reliable D call. V lost 5 bases, J lost 3 bases, and 20 bases lay in between. Per germline, CDR1 SEHNR and CDR2 FQNEAQ (reference sequence). The CDR3 runs to 16 residues.

This chain uses TRBV2 with TRBJ2-1, with a weak D call TRBD1 (5 bases). Germline CDR1 is SNHLY and CDR2 is FYNNEI. The V end lost 2 bases, the J end lost 2 bases, and 7 bases lay between the germline ends. The CDR3 contains 14 residues. The CDR3 DNA reads TGTGCCAGCAGTGAATTGGGGCCCTACAATGAGCAGTTCTTC. It yields the protein CASSELGPYNEQFF. The full variable domain, in which reference TRBV2 and TRBJ2-1 provide the parts outside the CDR3, is EPEVTQTPSHQVTQMGQEVILRCVPISNHLYFYWYRQILGQKVEFLVSFYNNEISEKSEIFDDQFSVERPDGSNFTLKIRSTKLEDSAMYFCASSELGPYNEQFFGPGTRLTVL.

The chain links TRBV6-5 to TRBJ1-2; 8 bases are a match to TRBD1. CDR3 length: 15 residues. With V trimmed by 2 bases and J by 8 bases, 10 bases remained unmatched. The V gene's germline CDR1 is MNHEY and CDR2 SVGAGI. The chain's CDR3 is CASSYEAGGAPGYTF. DNA of the CDR3: TGTGCCAGCAGTTACGAGGCAGGGGGCGCACCCGGCTACACCTTC.

The chain joins TRBV5-4 to TRBJ2-3; 7 bases align to TRBD2. After removal of 6 bases from V and 3 bases from J, the junction contained 10 bases not matched to a gene. The CDR3 consists of 15 residues. CDR1 and CDR2 (germline): SGHNT, YYREEE (reference sequence). CDR3 DNA sequence: TGTGCCAGCACCAGTGGCGGGAGTCTTACAGATACGCAGTATTTT. It is translated as CASTSGGSLTDTQYF.

This rearrangement joins TRBV5-8 to TRBJ1-3; the D is unclear. In germline, CDR1 is SGHTS, CDR2 YDEGEE. This CDR3 contains 14 residues. Deletions cut 0 bases from V and 7 bases from J, with 11 bases between. The CDR3 sequence: CASSLEVSGNTIYF. The DNA of the CDR3 is TGTGCCAGCAGCTTGGAGGTCAGCGGCAACACCATATATTTT.

The chain uses TRBV28 and TRBJ1-3, with a possible D match to TRBD1 (5 bases). The CDR3 is 15 residues long. V gave up 8 bases and J gave up 1 base, with 15 bases separating them. The germline CDR1 and CDR2 sequences are MDHEN and SYDVKM. The CDR3 loop reads CASSLGGASGNTIYF. The CDR3 nucleotides read TGTGCCAGCTCCCTGGGAGGGGCTTCTGGAAACACCATATATTTT.

This rearrangement joins TRBV10-3 to TRBJ2-1, with TRBD2 identical over 15 bases. This CDR3 region has 19 residues. Per the germline V gene, CDR1 is ENHRY and CDR2 is SYGVKD. J gave up 2 bases and V 5 bases, and 10 bases lay outside the gene matches. Written as DNA, the CDR3 is TGTGCCATCAGTAGGACGGGACTAGCGGGAGGAGGCCCCTACAATGAGCAGTTCTTC. Translating gives CAISRTGLAGGGPYNEQFF.

V usage is TRBV6-5 and J usage is TRBJ2-5, with 8 positions matching TRBD1. Germline CDR1 is MNHEY and CDR2 is SVGAGI. CDR3 length: 15 residues. V shed 3 bases and J 5 bases; nucleotides not matched to a gene: 8. The CDR3 region has the DNA TGTGCCAGCAGTTATGGTACCAGGGGGCAGGAGACCCAGTACTTC. Protein sequence: CASSYGTRGQETQYF.

The table lists this clone with a count of one. The chain couples TRBV9 to TRBJ1-2, with D maybe TRBD1 (5 bases). Trimming stripped 4 bases from V and 5 bases from J, with 12 bases between. Per the germline V gene, CDR1 is SGDLS and CDR2 is YYNGEE. This CDR3 region has 13 residues. The CDR3 DNA reads TGTGCCAGCAGCCCTACAGGTGATTATGGCTACACCTTC. Residues: CASSPTGDYGYTF.

The rearrangement links TRBV9 to TRBJ1-1; a possible D gene is TRBD1 (6 bases). Per the germline V gene, CDR1 is SGDLS and CDR2 is YYNGEE. V was shortened by 0 bases and J by 1 base, with 7 bases between the two germline ends. The CDR3 spans 14 residues. This CDR3 is CASSVEGQNTEAFF. CDR3 in DNA: TGTGCCAGCAGCGTAGAGGGACAGAACACTGAAGCTTTCTTT.

The chain carries TRBV6-5 and TRBJ2-5; TRBD2 might be the D (8 bases). The J call may be wrong; the DNA end is better matched by TRBJ2-7. CDR1 is MNHEY, CDR2 SVGAGI, per germline. This CDR3 has 15 residues. The CDR3 region is CASSRTGLASYEQYF. For the CDR3, the DNA is TGTGCCAGCAGCAGGACAGGACTAGCCTCCTACGAGCAGTACTTC.

The chain recombines TRBV9 with TRBJ1-1; 10 bases match TRBD1. The CDR3 runs 19 residues. V gave up 5 bases and J gave up 4 bases; unmatched junction bases: 20. Per germline, CDR1 SGDLS and CDR2 YYNGEE. The CDR3 here is CASSDLFYWTGGLRTEAFF. Written as DNA, the CDR3 is TGTGCCAGCAGTGACCTTTTCTATTGGACAGGGGGGTTGCGCACTGAAGCTTTCTTT.

The chain combines TRBV7-3 with TRBJ2-1; a weak D match, TRBD2 (7 bases). The CDR3 runs 13 residues. CDR1 and CDR2 from the germline V gene are SGHTA and FQGTGA. Trimming removed 5 bases at V and 12 bases at J, with 17 bases between. Here the CDR3 reads CASSQGSSGLQFF. As DNA, the CDR3 is TGTGCCAGCAGCCAGGGGTCTAGCGGACTGCAGTTCTTC.

This chain joins TRBV27 and TRBJ1-5; 7 nucleotides line up with TRBD1. There are 13 residues in the CDR3. Losses at the gene ends were 5 bases for V and 5 bases for J; bases not matched to a gene: 3. Per the germline V gene, CDR1 is MNHEY and CDR2 is SMNVEV (reference sequence). In DNA, the CDR3 is TGTGCCAGCAGTCCAGACAGGGATCAGCCCCAGCATTTT. Translated, it gives CASSPDRDQPQHF.

This sequence joins TRBV28 and TRBJ1-3; the match to TRBD1 covers 10 bases. Germline V CDR1 and CDR2: MDHEN, SYDVKM. The CDR3 loop spans 15 amino acids. V was clipped by 6 bases and J by 2 bases; unmatched bases: 4. CDR3 DNA: TGTGCCAGCAGGGGACAGGGGTTCACTGGAAACACCATATATTTT. Its translation is CASRGQGFTGNTIYF.

The chain has TRBV7-4 and TRBJ2-1, with TRBD2 identical over 12 bases. This CDR3 contains 18 residues. Germline loops: CDR1 SGHVT, CDR2 SQSDAQ. Trimming at V came to 1 base and at J to 2 bases, leaving 6 bases not matched to a gene. The CDR3 nucleotides are TGTGCCAGCAGCTTAGGAACTAGCGGGAGGAATACCTACAATGAGCAGTTCTTC. It encodes CASSLGTSGRNTYNEQFF.

The rearrangement joins TRBV5-4 to TRBJ2-7; 8 nucleotides match TRBD1. The CDR3 is 15 amino acids. Losses at the gene ends were 0 bases for V and 2 bases for J; bases not matched to a gene: 4. Per the germline V gene, CDR1 is SGHNT and CDR2 is YYREEE (reference sequence). The CDR3 reads CASSLAGGKPYEQYF. The CDR3 bases are TGTGCCAGCAGCTTGGCAGGGGGCAAACCCTACGAGCAGTACTTC.

This rearrangement joins TRBV5-6 to TRBJ1-5; maybe TRBD1 (6 bases). V lost 3 bases to trimming and J lost 3 bases, with 10 bases between them. The CDR3 spans 14 residues. Per germline, CDR1 SGHDT and CDR2 YYEEEE. CDR3 DNA sequence: TGTGCCAGCAGCTCGGGACACTACAATCAGCCCCAGCATTTT. Its translation: CASSSGHYNQPQHF.

The chain employs TRBV6-5 and TRBJ2-7, with TRBD1 matching over 12 bases. V trimming: 5 bases; J trimming: 5 bases; junction bases outside the gene matches: 4. This CDR3 contains 14 residues. CDR1 is MNHEY, CDR2 SVGAGI, per germline. In DNA form, the CDR3 reads TGTGCCAGCAGTCGGGACAGGGGGCTCCACGAGCAGTACTTC. Translating gives CASSRDRGLHEQYF.

As to this clone: At one end, the junction sequence differs from germline, possibly due to a read error. The rearrangement uses TRBV27 and TRBJ2-1; no firm D call. The CDR3 spans 14 residues. From germline, CDR1 is MNHEY and CDR2 SMNVEV (reference sequence). Here the CDR3 DNA reads TGTGCCACCAGTCTACGGAGCTCCTACAATGAGCAGTTCTTC. Translating gives CATSLRSSYNEQFF.

V and J are TRBV2 and TRBJ2-4; 9 nucleotides align to TRBD1. Losses at the gene ends were 5 bases for V and 3 bases for J; bases not matched to a gene: 14. Germline CDR1 and CDR2: SNHLY and FYNNEI. The CDR3 length is 18 residues. The CDR3 region is CASSFPGQGIALKNIQYF. The CDR3 nucleotides read TGTGCCAGCAGTTTCCCGGGACAGGGAATAGCTCTCAAAAACATTCAGTACTTC.

The chain employs TRBV28 and TRBJ1-1; no reliable D call. The CDR3 is 15 residues long. Trimming removed 3 bases from V and 0 bases from J, with 11 bases in between. From germline, CDR1 is MDHEN and CDR2 SYDVKM. The DNA for the CDR3 is TGTGCCAGCAGTTTCCCACGGCAGGTGAACACTGAAGCTTTCTTT. It codes for CASSFPRQVNTEAFF.

The chain is built from TRBV6-5 and TRBJ1-3; perhaps TRBD1 as D (5 bases). V gave up 4 bases and J gave up 0 bases, with 13 bases separating them. This CDR3 has 16 amino acids. CDR1 and CDR2 from the germline V gene are MNHEY and SVGAGI. CDR3 in DNA: TGTGCCAGCAGTTCCGACAGTTCACCCTCTGGAAACACCATATATTTT. Translating gives CASSSDSSPSGNTIYF.